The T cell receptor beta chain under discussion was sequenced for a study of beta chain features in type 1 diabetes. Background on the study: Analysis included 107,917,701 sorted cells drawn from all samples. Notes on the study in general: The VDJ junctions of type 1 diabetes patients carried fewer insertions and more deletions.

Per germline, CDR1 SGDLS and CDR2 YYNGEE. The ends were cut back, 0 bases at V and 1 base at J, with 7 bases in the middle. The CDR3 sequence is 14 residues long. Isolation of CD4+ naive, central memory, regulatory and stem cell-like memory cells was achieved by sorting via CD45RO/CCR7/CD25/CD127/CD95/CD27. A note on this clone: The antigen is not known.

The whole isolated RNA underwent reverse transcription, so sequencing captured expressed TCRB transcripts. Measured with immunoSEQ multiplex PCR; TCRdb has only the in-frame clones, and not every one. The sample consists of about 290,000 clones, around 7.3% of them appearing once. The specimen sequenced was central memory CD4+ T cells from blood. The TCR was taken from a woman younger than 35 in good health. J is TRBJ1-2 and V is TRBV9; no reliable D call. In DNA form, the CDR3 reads TGTGCCAGCAGCGTAGGGCAGAATAACTATGGCTACACCTTC. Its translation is CASSVGQNNYGYTF.